Listed below are T cell receptor beta chains from one sample, sequenced in a study of blood T cells in healthy people across ages. TCRdb re-derived calls from the 5' RACE reads in MiXCR, one entry per CDR3 protein. The table records about 640,000 distinct CDR3 sequences, under 65% of them present only once. The sequencing input was blood. Receptors originate from a man aged 60 to 69 in good health. CDR3s leave out the opening cysteine and the closing phenylalanine or tryptophan. The order of the fields is V gene, D gene, CDR3 protein. The D gene is left open where the match is weak.

v_gene: TRBV6-6; d_gene: TRBD2; CDR3aa: ASSAGAYEQY
v_gene: TRBV27; d_gene: NA; CDR3aa: ASSGAWERDEQF
v_gene: TRBV4-2; d_gene: NA; CDR3aa: ASSQQGEQF
v_gene: TRBV20-1; d_gene: TRBD1; CDR3aa: SARVPGTGGEQY
v_gene: TRBV20-1; d_gene: NA; CDR3aa: SARDGRSTDTQY
v_gene: TRBV20-1; d_gene: NA; CDR3aa: SAQGTDRSLETQY
v_gene: TRBV4-2; d_gene: NA; CDR3aa: ASSQGLTPEPSSYNEQF
v_gene: TRBV20-1; d_gene: TRBD1; CDR3aa: SAQTGAETQY
v_gene: TRBV20-1; d_gene: NA; CDR3aa: SASPDETQY
v_gene: TRBV12-3/TRBV12-4; d_gene: TRBD2; CDR3aa: ASSFSGGSEQY
v_gene: TRBV10-1; d_gene: TRBD1; CDR3aa: ASSAGTADQETQY
v_gene: TRBV5-1; d_gene: NA; CDR3aa: ASSPGSSWNSPLH
v_gene: TRBV9; d_gene: TRBD1; CDR3aa: ASSVATVGQGTQY
v_gene: TRBV2; d_gene: TRBD1; CDR3aa: ASSPRTGGRTGELF
v_gene: TRBV6-1; d_gene: NA; CDR3aa: ASSVHGLTGETQF
v_gene: TRBV7-2; d_gene: TRBD2; CDR3aa: ASSSASGGSYNEQF
v_gene: TRBV12-3/TRBV12-4; d_gene: TRBD1; CDR3aa: ASRPPSRQGLKYEQY
v_gene: TRBV7-2; d_gene: TRBD2; CDR3aa: ASSLRWAGGGNEQF
v_gene: TRBV6-2/TRBV6-3; d_gene: TRBD1; CDR3aa: ASSYEGASYNEQF
v_gene: TRBV18; d_gene: TRBD2; CDR3aa: ASSPSGGRSYEQY
v_gene: TRBV5-1; d_gene: NA; CDR3aa: ASSLDRSQFGYT
v_gene: TRBV15; d_gene: NA; CDR3aa: ATSVELAPTSYNEQF
v_gene: TRBV4-2; d_gene: TRBD1; CDR3aa: ASSQTPGQGSGTQY
v_gene: TRBV5-1; d_gene: TRBD2; CDR3aa: ASKGTSGGPDTQY
v_gene: TRBV3-1; d_gene: NA; CDR3aa: ASSLLRGRNEQF
v_gene: TRBV4-1; d_gene: TRBD2; CDR3aa: ASSHLRPRTSGGNEQF
v_gene: TRBV12-3/TRBV12-4; d_gene: NA; CDR3aa: ASSLANRRGGDGYT
v_gene: TRBV5-1; d_gene: TRBD1; CDR3aa: ASSLWGQPNEKLF
v_gene: TRBV7-8; d_gene: NA; CDR3aa: ASSLVGTTNTGELF
v_gene: TRBV7-9; d_gene: NA; CDR3aa: ASRGWGAADTQY
v_gene: TRBV6-2/TRBV6-3; d_gene: NA; CDR3aa: ASRRLNTGELF
v_gene: TRBV7-9; d_gene: NA; CDR3aa: ASNPGELF
v_gene: TRBV29-1; d_gene: NA; CDR3aa: SVGAPSYNEQF
v_gene: TRBV7-2; d_gene: TRBD2; CDR3aa: ASSQYGSGRENTGELF
v_gene: TRBV6-5; d_gene: TRBD2; CDR3aa: ASSYKRGGISYEQY
v_gene: TRBV4-2; d_gene: TRBD2; CDR3aa: ASSQNGGGETDTQY
v_gene: TRBV29-1; d_gene: NA; CDR3aa: SVDLNYGYT
v_gene: TRBV20-1; d_gene: NA; CDR3aa: SPREGVNTEAF
v_gene: TRBV5-1; d_gene: TRBD2; CDR3aa: ASSHSGADSNEQF
v_gene: TRBV27; d_gene: NA; CDR3aa: ASRPTALLYGYT
v_gene: TRBV7-8; d_gene: TRBD2; CDR3aa: ASSLAARLAGSTDTQY
v_gene: TRBV29-1; d_gene: TRBD1; CDR3aa: SARDRVGETQY
v_gene: TRBV4-2; d_gene: NA; CDR3aa: ASSQATRKETQY
v_gene: TRBV20-1; d_gene: TRBD1; CDR3aa: SARTGNPSHNEQF
v_gene: TRBV4-2; d_gene: NA; CDR3aa: ASSPSLGRTYEQY
v_gene: TRBV25-1; d_gene: NA; CDR3aa: ASSDPTGDATNEKLF
v_gene: TRBV5-1; d_gene: NA; CDR3aa: ASSLVPDLAKNIQY
v_gene: TRBV7-2; d_gene: NA; CDR3aa: ASSFTANNQPQH
v_gene: TRBV29-1; d_gene: NA; CDR3aa: SVEQAGSYNEQF
v_gene: TRBV20-1; d_gene: NA; CDR3aa: SAPQGIGELF
v_gene: TRBV2; d_gene: TRBD2; CDR3aa: ASSEMTSAVEQY
v_gene: TRBV20-1; d_gene: NA; CDR3aa: SVRRPLSTAVRNSPLH
v_gene: TRBV6-2/TRBV6-3; d_gene: NA; CDR3aa: ASSYGREANYGYT